This TCR beta chain was identified in a study of blood T cells in healthy people across ages. A second PCR of 7 to 11 cycles used a sample-barcoded 5' primer and a J-beta primer mix. TCRdb recomputed calls from the 5' RACE reads with MiXCR, one row per CDR3 protein. Of approximately 960,000 distinct CDR3 sequences in the sample, almost 30% were seen once. Extraction of total RNA produced a minimum of 5 micrograms from each sample. Germline V gene sequence: CDR1 MDHEN, CDR2 SYDVKM. V gave up 3 bases and J gave up 0 bases; unmatched junction bases: 8. There are 19 residues in the CDR3. The same specimen was also included in a second study, on T cells of mothers and their children. According to that study: When mothers and children were related, their normalized repertoire overlap, which was always slightly higher, did not differ significantly from that of unrelated pairs.

This clonotype was obtained from a woman aged 40 to 50 in good health. This chain links TRBV28 with TRBJ2-3; 14 bases are a match to TRBD2. Sequencing input: blood. The CDR3 sequence is CASSFEGGLAGGSTDTQYF. CDR3 coding DNA: TGTGCCAGCAGTTTTGAAGGTGGACTAGCGGGGGGTAGCACAGATACGCAGTATTTT.